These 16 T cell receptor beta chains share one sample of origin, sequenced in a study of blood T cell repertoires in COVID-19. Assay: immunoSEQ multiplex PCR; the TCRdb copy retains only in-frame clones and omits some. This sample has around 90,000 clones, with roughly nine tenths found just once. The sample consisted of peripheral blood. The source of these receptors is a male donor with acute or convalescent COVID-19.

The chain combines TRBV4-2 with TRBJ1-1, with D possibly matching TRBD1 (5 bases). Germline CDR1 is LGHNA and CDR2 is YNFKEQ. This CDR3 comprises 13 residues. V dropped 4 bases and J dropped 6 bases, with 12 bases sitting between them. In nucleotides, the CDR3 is TGTGCCAGCAGCCTCTCCAGGGATCCTGAAGCTTTCTTT. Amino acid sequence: CASSLSRDPEAFF.

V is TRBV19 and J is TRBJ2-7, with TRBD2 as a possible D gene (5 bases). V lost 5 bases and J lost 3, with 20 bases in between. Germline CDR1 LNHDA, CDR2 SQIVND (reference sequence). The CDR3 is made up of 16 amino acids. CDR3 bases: TGTGCCAGTAGTGCGGCCAATGGGGAGCGGCGCTACGAGCAGTACTTC. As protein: CASSAANGERRYEQYF.

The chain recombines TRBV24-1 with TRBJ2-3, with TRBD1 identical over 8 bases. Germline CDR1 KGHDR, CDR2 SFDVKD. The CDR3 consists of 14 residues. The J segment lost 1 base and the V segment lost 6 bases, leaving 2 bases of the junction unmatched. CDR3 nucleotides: TGTGCCACCAGTCTACAGGGGGGCACAGATACGCAGTATTTT. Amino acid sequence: CATSLQGGTDTQYF.

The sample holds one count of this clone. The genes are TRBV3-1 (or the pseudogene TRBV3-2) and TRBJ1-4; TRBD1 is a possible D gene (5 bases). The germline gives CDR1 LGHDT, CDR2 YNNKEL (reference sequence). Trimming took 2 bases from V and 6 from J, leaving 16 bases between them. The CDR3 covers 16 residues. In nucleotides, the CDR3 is TGTGCCAGCAGCCAAAGTGTCTCGGCGGGGGATGAAAAACTGTTTTTT. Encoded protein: CASSQSVSAGDEKLFF.

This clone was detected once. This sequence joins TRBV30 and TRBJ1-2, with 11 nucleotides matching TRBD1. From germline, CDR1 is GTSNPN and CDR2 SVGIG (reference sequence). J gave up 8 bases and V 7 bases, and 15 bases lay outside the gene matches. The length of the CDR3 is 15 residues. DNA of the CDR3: TGTGCCTCCCCCCCCGGGACAGGGGGGTTAAGGGGCTACACCTTC. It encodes CASPPGTGGLRGYTF.

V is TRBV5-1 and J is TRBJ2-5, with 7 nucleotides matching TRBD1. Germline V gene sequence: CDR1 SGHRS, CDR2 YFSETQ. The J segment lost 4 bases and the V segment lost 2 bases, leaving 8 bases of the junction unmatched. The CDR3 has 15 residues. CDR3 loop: CASSFVGGTGETQYF. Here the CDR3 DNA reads TGCGCCAGCAGCTTCGTAGGGGGCACGGGAGAGACCCAGTACTTC. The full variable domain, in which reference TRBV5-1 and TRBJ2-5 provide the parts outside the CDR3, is KAGVTQTPRYLIKTRGQQVTLSCSPISGHRSVSWYQQTPGQGLQFLFEYFSETQRNKGNFPGRFSGRQFSNSRSEMNVSTLELGDSALYLCASSFVGGTGETQYFGPGTRLLVL.

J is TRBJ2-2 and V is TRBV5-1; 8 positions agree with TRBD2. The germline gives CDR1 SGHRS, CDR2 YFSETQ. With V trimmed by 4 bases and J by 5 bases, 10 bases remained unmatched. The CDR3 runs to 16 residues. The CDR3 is CASSDPGGTETGELFF. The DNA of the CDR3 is TGCGCCAGCAGCGACCCGGGAGGGACCGAGACCGGGGAGCTGTTTTTT.

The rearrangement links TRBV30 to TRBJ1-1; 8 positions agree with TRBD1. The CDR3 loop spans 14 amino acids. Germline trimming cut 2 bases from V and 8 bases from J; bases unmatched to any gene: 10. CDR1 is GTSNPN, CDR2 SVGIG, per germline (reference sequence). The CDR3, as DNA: TGTGCCTGGAGTTACGACAGGGGCAACATCGAAGCTTTCTTT. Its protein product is CAWSYDRGNIEAFF.

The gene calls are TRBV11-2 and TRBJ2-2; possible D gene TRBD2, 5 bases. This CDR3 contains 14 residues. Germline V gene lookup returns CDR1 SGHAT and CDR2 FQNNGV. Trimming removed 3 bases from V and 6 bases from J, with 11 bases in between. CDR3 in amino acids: CASSFLLAPGELFF. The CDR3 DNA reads TGTGCCAGCAGCTTTCTCCTAGCCCCCGGGGAGCTGTTTTTT. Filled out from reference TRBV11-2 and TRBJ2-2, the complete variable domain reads EAGVAQSPRYKIIEKRQSVAFWCNPISGHATLYWYQQILGQGPKLLIQFQNNGVVDDSQLPKDRFSAERLKGVDSTLKIQPAKLEDSAVYLCASSFLLAPGELFFGEGSRLTVL.

The CDR3 region has the DNA TGTGCCAGCTCATTTCAGGGGGGTCCATCCTCGAACACTGAAGCTTTCTTT. Its protein is CASSFQGGPSSNTEAFF. The chain uses TRBV18 and TRBJ1-1, with 7 bases aligning to TRBD1. Germline CDR1 is KGHSH and CDR2 is LQKENI. Trimming removed 5 bases from V and 1 base from J; junction bases left unmatched: 13. The CDR3 has 17 residues.

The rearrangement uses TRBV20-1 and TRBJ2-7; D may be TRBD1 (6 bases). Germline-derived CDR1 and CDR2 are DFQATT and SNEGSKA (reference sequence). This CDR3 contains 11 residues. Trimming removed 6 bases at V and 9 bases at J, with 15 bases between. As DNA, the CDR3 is TGCAGTGCCGGAGATGGGGGCTCGCAGTACTTC. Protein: CSAGDGGSQYF.

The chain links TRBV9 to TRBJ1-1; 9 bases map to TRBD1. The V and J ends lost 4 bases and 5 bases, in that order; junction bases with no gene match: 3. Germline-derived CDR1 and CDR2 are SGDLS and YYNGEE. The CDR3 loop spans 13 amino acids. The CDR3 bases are TGTGCCAGCAGCTCCGGACAGGGGACTGAAGCTTTCTTT. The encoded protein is CASSSGQGTEAFF.

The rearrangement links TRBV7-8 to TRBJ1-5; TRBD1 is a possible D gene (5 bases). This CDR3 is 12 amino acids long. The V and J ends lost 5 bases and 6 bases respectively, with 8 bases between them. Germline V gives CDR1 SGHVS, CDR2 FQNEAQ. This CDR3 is CASSPRVQPQHF. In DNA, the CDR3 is TGTGCCAGCAGCCCCAGGGTTCAGCCCCAGCATTTT.

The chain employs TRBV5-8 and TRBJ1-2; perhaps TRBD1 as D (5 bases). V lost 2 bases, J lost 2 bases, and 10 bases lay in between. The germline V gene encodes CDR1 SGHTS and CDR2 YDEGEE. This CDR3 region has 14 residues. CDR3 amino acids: CASSFGTDNYGYTF. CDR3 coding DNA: TGTGCCAGCAGCTTTGGGACTGACAACTATGGCTACACCTTC.

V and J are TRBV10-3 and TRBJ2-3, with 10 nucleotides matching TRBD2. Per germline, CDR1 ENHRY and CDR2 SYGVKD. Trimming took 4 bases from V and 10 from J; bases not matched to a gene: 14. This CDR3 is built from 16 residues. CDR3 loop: CAISGSGGPNLEAQYF. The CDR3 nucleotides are TGTGCCATCAGTGGTAGCGGGGGGCCCAACCTCGAAGCGCAGTATTTT.

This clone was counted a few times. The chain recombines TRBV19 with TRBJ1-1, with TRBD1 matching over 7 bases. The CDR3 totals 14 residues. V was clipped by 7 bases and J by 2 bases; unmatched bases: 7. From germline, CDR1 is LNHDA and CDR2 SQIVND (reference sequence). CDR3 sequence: CASNLQGGNTEAFF. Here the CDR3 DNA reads TGTGCCAGTAATCTCCAGGGGGGTAACACTGAAGCTTTCTTT.